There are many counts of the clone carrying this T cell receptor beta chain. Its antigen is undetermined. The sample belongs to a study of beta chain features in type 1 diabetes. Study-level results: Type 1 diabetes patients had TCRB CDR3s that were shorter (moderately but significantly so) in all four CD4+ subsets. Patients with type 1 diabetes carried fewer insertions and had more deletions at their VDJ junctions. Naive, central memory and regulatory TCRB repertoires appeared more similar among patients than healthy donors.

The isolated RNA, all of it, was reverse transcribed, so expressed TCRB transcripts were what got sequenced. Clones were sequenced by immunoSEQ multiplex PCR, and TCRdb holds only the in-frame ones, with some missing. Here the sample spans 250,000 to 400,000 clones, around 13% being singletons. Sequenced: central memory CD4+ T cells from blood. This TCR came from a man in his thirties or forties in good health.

CDR3 protein: CAWSFSGLSSYNEQFF. In nucleotides, the CDR3 is TGTGCCTGGAGTTTTAGCGGACTTAGCTCCTACAATGAGCAGTTCTTC. This sequence joins TRBV30 and TRBJ2-1; possibly TRBD2 for D (6 bases). The CDR3 has 16 amino acids. The germline V gene has CDR1 GTSNPN and CDR2 SVGIG (reference sequence). Trimming cost V 2 bases and J 0 bases, with 14 bases left between them.